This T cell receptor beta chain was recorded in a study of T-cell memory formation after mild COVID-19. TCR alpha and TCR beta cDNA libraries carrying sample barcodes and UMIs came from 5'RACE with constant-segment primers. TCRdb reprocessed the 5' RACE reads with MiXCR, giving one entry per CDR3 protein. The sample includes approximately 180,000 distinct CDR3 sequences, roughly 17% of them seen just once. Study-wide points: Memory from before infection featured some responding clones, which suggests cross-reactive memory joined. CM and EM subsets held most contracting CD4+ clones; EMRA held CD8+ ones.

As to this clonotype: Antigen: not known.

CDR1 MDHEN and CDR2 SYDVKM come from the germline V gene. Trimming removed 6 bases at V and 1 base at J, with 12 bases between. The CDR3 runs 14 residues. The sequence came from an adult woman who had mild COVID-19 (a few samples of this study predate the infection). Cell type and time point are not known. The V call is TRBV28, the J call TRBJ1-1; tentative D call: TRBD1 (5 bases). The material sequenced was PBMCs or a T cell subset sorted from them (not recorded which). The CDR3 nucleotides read TGTGCCAGCAGATTACCCAGGGCGAACACTGAAGCTTTCTTT. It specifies CASRLPRANTEAFF.